Presented here are 21 T cell receptor beta chains from one specimen sequenced in a study of CD8+CD57+ T cells in acquired aplastic anemia. Sequencing involved patients with CD8+CD57+ cell expansion previously shown by flow cytometry. Genomic DNA served as template for TCR beta VDJ and CDR3 profiling. A single record per CDR3 protein comes from TCRdb applying MiXCR to the reads. The repertoire has roughly 200,000 distinct CDR3 sequences, over 55% of them found once; the top ten carry roughly 50%. The material sequenced was sorted CD4+, CD8+, or CD8+CD57+ T cells (not recorded which) from PBMCs. The receptors were sampled from a human donor with aplastic anemia.

This clonotype was seen a single time. The V call is TRBV19, the J call TRBJ1-1; D might be TRBD1 (5 bases). The CDR3 is 15 amino acids. Germline V gene lookup returns CDR1 LNHDA and CDR2 SQIVND (reference sequence). Trimming removed 9 bases at V and 0 bases at J, with 17 bases between. In DNA, the CDR3 is TGTGCCAGCACTGACGGGGGACGGGTGAACACTGAAGCTTTCTTT. Encoded protein: CASTDGGRVNTEAFF.

Worth noting for this clonotype: The limits of the CDR3 on the DNA are not certain, so only TCRdb's listed CDR3 is given. The chain recombines TRBV9 with TRBJ2-2; the table names TRBD2, a call not compared with the DNA. The CDR3 totals 18 residues, both ends included. The germline gives CDR1 SGDLS, CDR2 YYNGEE. The chain's CDR3 is CASSVDILREQYFGELFF.

Details on this clonotype: One end of the junction fails to match germline, which may point to a read error. The genes are TRBV19 and TRBJ2-7, with 7 bases that match TRBD2. CDR1 is LNHDA and CDR2 is SQIVND in the germline V gene (reference sequence). This CDR3 contains 14 residues. The CDR3 DNA reads as TGTGCCGGTAGTGCCGCGGGAGTAAGCTACGAGCAGTACTTC. This encodes CAGSAAGVSYEQYF.

This sequence joins TRBV7-6 and TRBJ2-6; 11 positions match TRBD1. The CDR3 totals 16 residues. J lost 4 bases, V lost 6 bases, and 5 bases had no gene match. The germline V gene has CDR1 SGHVS and CDR2 FNYEAQ. As DNA, the CDR3 is TGTGCCAGCAGTGGACAGGGGGCAAGCGGGGCCAACGTCCTGACTTTC. This sequence encodes CASSGQGASGANVLTF.

The chain uses TRBV7-8 and TRBJ2-7; TRBD2 matches 11 bases. CDR1 is SGHVS and CDR2 is FQNEAQ in the germline V gene. CDR3 length: 16 amino acids. After removal of 1 base from V and 3 bases from J, the junction contained 5 bases not matched to a gene. The DNA of the CDR3 is TGTGCCAGCAGCTTAGGACCTAGCGGGGGGTTCTACGAGCAGTACTTC. It encodes CASSLGPSGGFYEQYF.

The J gene is TRBJ2-1, the V gene TRBV20-1, with D possibly matching TRBD2 (6 bases). Germline CDR1 DFQATT, CDR2 SNEGSKA (reference sequence). The CDR3 is 12 amino acids. V lost 5 bases and J 8 bases, leaving 13 bases between the germline ends. CDR3 nucleotides: TGCAGTGCTTCCGGGCGGGGCTATGAGCAGTTCTTC. Its protein is CSASGRGYEQFF.

V usage is TRBV25-1 and J usage is TRBJ2-1; D not certain. The CDR3 is made up of 13 amino acids. The germline V gene encodes CDR1 MGHDK and CDR2 SYGVNS. Deletions cut 4 bases from V and 6 bases from J, with 10 bases between. The CDR3 loop reads CASSVWKLNEQFF. CDR3 bases: TGTGCCAGCAGTGTTTGGAAACTCAATGAGCAGTTCTTC.

This clonotype has ten or more counts. CDR3 DNA sequence: TGTGCCAGCAGCTTAGGGGGGACAGGGGTTTACGAGCAGTACTTC. Protein sequence: CASSLGGTGVYEQYF. The genes are TRBV5-6 and TRBJ2-7; 10 nucleotides agree with TRBD1. The CDR3 totals 15 residues. Germline V lookup: CDR1 SGHDT, CDR2 YYEEEE. V lost 2 bases to trimming and J lost 4 bases; unmatched junction nucleotides: 6.

This clonotype appeared a few times. This chain connects TRBV7-9 to TRBJ2-7, with no clear D. V shed 0 bases and J shed 4 bases, with 13 bases lying between them. Germline assignment: CDR1 SEHNR and CDR2 FQNEAQ (reference sequence). CDR3 length: 15 amino acids. In nucleotides, the CDR3 is TGTGCCAGCAGCTTAGCTGTAACCCCTCGGTACGAGCAGTACTTC. It yields the protein CASSLAVTPRYEQYF.

The chain links TRBV29-1 to TRBJ2-3; 9 bases agree with TRBD1. From germline, CDR1 is SQVTM and CDR2 ANQGSEA. V lost 1 base, J lost 3 bases, and 5 bases stayed unmatched. The CDR3 extends over 15 amino acids. The CDR3 coding sequence is TGCAGCGTTGAAGCTCCGGACAGGGGAACAGATACGCAGTATTTT. Translated: CSVEAPDRGTDTQYF.

Concerning this clonotype: At one end the junction does not follow the germline gene, possibly because of a read error. The chain carries TRBV2 and TRBJ1-2; a possible D gene is TRBD1 (5 bases). Per the germline V gene, CDR1 is SNHLY and CDR2 is FYNNEI. The CDR3 extends over 12 amino acids. CDR3 region: CASGDRSYGYTF. The CDR3 DNA reads as TGTGCCAGCGGTGACAGATCCTATGGCTACACCTTC.

This chain joins TRBV24-1 and TRBJ2-2; 8 bases are a match to TRBD1. Germline V gene data show CDR1 as KGHDR and CDR2 as SFDVKD. CDR3 size: 16 residues. Trimming cost V 0 bases and J 1 base; bases outside gene matches: 0. The CDR3 sequence: CATSDLGQGNTGELFF. DNA for the CDR3: TGTGCCACCAGTGATTTGGGACAGGGGAACACCGGGGAGCTGTTTTTT.

This chain connects TRBV29-1 to TRBJ1-2; D might be TRBD1 (5 bases). Trimming removed 2 bases from V and 11 bases from J, with 18 bases in between. CDR3 length: 13 amino acids. In germline, CDR1 is SQVTM, CDR2 ANQGSEA. The CDR3 loop is CSVERGPREEYTF. DNA of the CDR3: TGCAGCGTTGAACGGGGCCCCCGCGAAGAATACACCTTC. The variable domain in full, completed from reference TRBV29-1 and TRBJ1-2, reads SAVISQKPSRDICQRGTSLTIQCQVDSQVTMMFWYRQQPGQSLTLIATANQGSEATYESGFVIDKFPISRPNLTFSTLTVSNMSPEDSSIYLCSVERGPREEYTFGSGTRLTVV.

This chain connects TRBV12-3 or TRBV12-4 to TRBJ2-7; D ambiguous. V lost 5 bases and J lost 6, with 17 bases in between. The CDR3 covers 14 residues. The DNA of the CDR3 is TGTGCCAGCAGTGTTGGACCCAGTAGTGCCGAGCAGTACTTC. Protein sequence: CASSVGPSSAEQYF.

J is TRBJ1-3 and V is TRBV20-1; D gene unclear. Germline-derived CDR1 and CDR2 are DFQATT and SNEGSKA (reference sequence). CDR3 length equals 17 residues. Trimming pared 0 bases from V and 4 bases from J, leaving 19 bases between. The CDR3 DNA sequence: TGCAGTGCTAGAGATAGGTTCGAGGCCTTGGGGGGAAACACCATATATTTT. Translating it yields CSARDRFEALGGNTIYF.

This clonotype is a singleton in its sample. In nucleotides, the CDR3 is TGTGCCAGCAGCTTCCCGGGACAGTACAATGAGCAGTTCTTC. Translated, it gives CASSFPGQYNEQFF. The V gene is TRBV7-3, the J gene TRBJ2-1; 7 nucleotides line up with TRBD1. The CDR3 length is 14 residues. The germline gives CDR1 SGHTA, CDR2 FQGTGA. Losses at the gene ends were 3 bases for V and 4 bases for J; bases not matched to a gene: 3. Full variable domain (outside the CDR3, taken from reference TRBV7-3 and TRBJ2-1): GAGVSQTPSNKVTEKGKYVELRCDPISGHTALYWYRQSLGQGPEFLIYFQGTGAADDSGLPNDRFFAVRPEGSVSTLKIQRTERGDSAVYLCASSFPGQYNEQFFGPGTRLTVL.

V is TRBV9 and J is TRBJ1-1; no clear D. The germline CDR1 and CDR2 sequences are SGDLS and YYNGEE. V dropped 4 bases and J dropped 1 base, with 11 bases sitting between them. The CDR3 has 14 residues. CDR3 coding DNA: TGTGCCAGCAGCCCCTTTCAAGCGAACACTGAAGCTTTCTTT. This codes for CASSPFQANTEAFF.

The chain is built from TRBV7-2 and TRBJ2-3, with TRBD2 identical over 8 bases. The CDR3 covers 16 residues. The germline V gene encodes CDR1 SGHTA and CDR2 FQGNSA. V dropped 1 base and J dropped 7; count of bases not matched to a gene: 10. The CDR3 bases are TGTGCCAGCAGCTTAGAACAAGCGGGGGTGATGAATACGCAGTATTTT. Translating gives CASSLEQAGVMNTQYF.

V gene TRBV5-6 combines with J gene TRBJ2-3, with a tentative D call TRBD2 (5 bases). The CDR3 consists of 10 residues. Germline V gene lookup returns CDR1 SGHDT and CDR2 YYEEEE. The V gene lost 7 bases and the J gene lost 6 bases, with 6 bases spanning the gap. CDR3 region: CASEGDTQYF. CDR3 DNA: TGTGCCAGCGAGGGCGATACGCAGTATTTT.

The chain's CDR3 is CASSVLGDVSYNEQFF. The CDR3 DNA reads as TGTGCCAGCAGCGTATTGGGAGACGTATCCTACAATGAGCAGTTCTTC. The rearrangement uses TRBV9 and TRBJ2-1; weak D call: TRBD2 (5 bases). The CDR3 has 16 amino acids. With 1 base removed from V and 1 base from J, the gap between germline ends came to 12 bases. Germline V gene sequence: CDR1 SGDLS, CDR2 YYNGEE.

This clonotype has only a few counts. The chain combines TRBV20-1 with TRBJ1-1; no clear D gene. This CDR3 is built from 12 residues. Trimming pared 4 bases from V and 0 bases from J, leaving 6 bases between. Germline assignment: CDR1 DFQATT and CDR2 SNEGSKA (reference sequence). The CDR3 protein is CSANPVNTEAFF. CDR3 nucleotide sequence: TGCAGTGCTAATCCCGTGAACACTGAAGCTTTCTTT.